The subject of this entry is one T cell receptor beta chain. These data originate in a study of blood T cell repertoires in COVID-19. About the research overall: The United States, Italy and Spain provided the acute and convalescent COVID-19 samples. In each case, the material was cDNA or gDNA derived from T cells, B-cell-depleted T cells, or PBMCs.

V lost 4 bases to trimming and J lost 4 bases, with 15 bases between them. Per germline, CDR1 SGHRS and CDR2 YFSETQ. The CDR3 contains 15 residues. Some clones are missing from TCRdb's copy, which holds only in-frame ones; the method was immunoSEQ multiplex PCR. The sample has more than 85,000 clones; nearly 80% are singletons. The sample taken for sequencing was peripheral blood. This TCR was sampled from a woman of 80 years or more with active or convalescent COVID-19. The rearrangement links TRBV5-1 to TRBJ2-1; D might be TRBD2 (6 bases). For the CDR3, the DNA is TGCGCCAGCAGCGGCAGTTCTAGCGCTTACAATGAGCAGTTCTTC. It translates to CASSGSSSAYNEQFF.